The present entry profiles one TCR beta chain with its context. Living in about two dozen US areas, the participants were between roughly 18 and 90 years of age. These data come from a study of blood T cell repertoires in COVID-19. Study at large: Nucleic acid was either cDNA or gDNA, and it came from T cells, B-cell-depleted T cells, or PBMCs.

Authors' methods: Quantification of nucleated cells was approximated via reference gene primer amplification. Profiled with immunoSEQ multiplex PCR; TCRdb holds only in-frame clones, not every one. V and J calls plus clone size are reproduced from that table; the DNA served to infer D and trimming. Of a few hundred thousand clones listed, 75% to 90% are singletons. CDR1 SGHVT and CDR2 SQSDAQ come from the germline V gene. Trimming pared 5 bases from V and 4 bases from J, leaving 14 bases between. There are 15 residues in the CDR3. The clonotype was recovered from a woman aged 18-29 years who had recovered from COVID-19. Sample: PBMCs or T cells enriched from blood (not recorded which). The chain joins TRBV7-4 to TRBJ1-4; D is unresolved. The CDR3 protein is CASSPLAANNEKLFF. The CDR3 DNA follows: TGTGCCAGCAGCCCTCTGGCGGCGAATAATGAAAAACTGTTTTTT.